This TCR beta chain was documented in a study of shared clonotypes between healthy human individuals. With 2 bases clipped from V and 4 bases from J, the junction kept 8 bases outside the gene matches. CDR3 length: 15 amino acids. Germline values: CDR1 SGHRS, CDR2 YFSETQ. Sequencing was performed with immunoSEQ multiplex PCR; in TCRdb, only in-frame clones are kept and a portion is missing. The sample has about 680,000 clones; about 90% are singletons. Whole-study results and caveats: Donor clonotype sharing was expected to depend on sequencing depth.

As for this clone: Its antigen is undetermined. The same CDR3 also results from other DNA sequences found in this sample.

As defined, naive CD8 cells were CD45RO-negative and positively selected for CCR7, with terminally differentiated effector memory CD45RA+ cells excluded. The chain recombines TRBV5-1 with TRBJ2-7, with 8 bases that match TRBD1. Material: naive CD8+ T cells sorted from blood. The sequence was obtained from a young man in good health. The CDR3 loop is CASSLVAGGAYEQYF. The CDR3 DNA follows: TGCGCCAGCAGCTTAGTAGCAGGGGGCGCATACGAGCAGTACTTC.